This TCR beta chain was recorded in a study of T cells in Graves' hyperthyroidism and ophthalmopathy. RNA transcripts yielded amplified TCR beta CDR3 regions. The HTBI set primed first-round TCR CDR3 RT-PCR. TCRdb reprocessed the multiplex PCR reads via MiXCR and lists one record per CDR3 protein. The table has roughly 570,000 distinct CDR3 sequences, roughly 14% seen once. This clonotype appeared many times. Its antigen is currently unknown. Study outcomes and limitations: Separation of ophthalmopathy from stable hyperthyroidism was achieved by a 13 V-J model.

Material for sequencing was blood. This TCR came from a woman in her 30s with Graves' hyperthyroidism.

Here the CDR3 DNA reads TGTGCCAGCAGTGAAGGCCTCGGAGGTGGGGAAAAACTGTTTTTT. This gives the protein CASSEGLGGGEKLFF. V usage is TRBV2 and J usage is TRBJ1-4; D ambiguous. The germline V gene encodes CDR1 SNHLY and CDR2 FYNNEI. The V end was cut by 1 base, the J end by 8 bases, with 14 bases between. This CDR3 is built from 15 residues.